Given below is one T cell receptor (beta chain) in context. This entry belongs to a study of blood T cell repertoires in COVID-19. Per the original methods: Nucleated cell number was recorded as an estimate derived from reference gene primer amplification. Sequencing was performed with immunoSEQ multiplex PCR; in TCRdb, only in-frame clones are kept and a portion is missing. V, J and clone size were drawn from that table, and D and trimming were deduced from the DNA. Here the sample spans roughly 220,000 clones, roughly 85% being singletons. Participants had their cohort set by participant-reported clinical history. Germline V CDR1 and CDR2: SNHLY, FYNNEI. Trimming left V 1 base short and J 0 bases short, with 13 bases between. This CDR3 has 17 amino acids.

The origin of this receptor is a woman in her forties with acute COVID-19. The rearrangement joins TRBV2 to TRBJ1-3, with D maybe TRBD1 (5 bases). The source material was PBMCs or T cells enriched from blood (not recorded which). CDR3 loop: CASSEGSRALSGNTIYF. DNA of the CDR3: TGTGCCAGCAGTGAAGGTAGCAGGGCGCTCTCTGGAAACACCATATATTTT.